This T cell receptor beta chain derives from a study of regulatory T cells in long-lasting Graves disease. In germline, CDR1 is DFQATT, CDR2 SNEGSKA (reference sequence). This CDR3 is 13 amino acids long. Trimming left V 0 bases short and J 5 bases short, with 10 bases between. Described time point: newly diagnosed GD, antithyroid drugs for less than 3 months. Preparation of the TCR library used RNA extracted from PBMCs. Points from the study as a whole: Persistent Graves' cases showed lower TCR diversity than newly diagnosed cases. Limited sample numbers may have lowered accuracy.

Building of the TCR beta libraries involved iRepertoire HTBI primers and Arm-PCR of CDR3 regions. From the multiplex PCR reads, TCRdb called clonotypes with MiXCR, one entry per CDR3 protein. The data show 450,000 to 600,000 distinct CDR3 sequences, roughly 12% seen once. Ten or more counts support this clonotype. Its antigen remains unidentified. The same data also went into a second study, on T cells in Graves' hyperthyroidism and ophthalmopathy. That paper states: For the diagnoses, clinical symptoms, serum thyroxine and TRAb, thyroid ultrasound and orbital computed tomography were used.

The V and J genes are TRBV20-1 and TRBJ2-5, with D uncertain. The TCR comes from a man under 40 with Graves disease. Source: peripheral blood mononuclear cells (PBMCs), taken at new diagnosis, from a patient treated with antithyroid drugs. CDR3 region: CSAREWVRETQYF. As DNA, the CDR3 is TGCAGTGCTAGAGAATGGGTTAGGGAGACCCAGTACTTC.